The 9 T cell receptor beta chains presented below share a single source sample, sequenced in a study of blood T cells in healthy people across ages. Alongside a J-beta primer mix, a sample-barcoded 5' primer served in a second PCR lasting roughly 6 to 12 cycles. TCRdb fed the 5' RACE reads into MiXCR, producing one record per CDR3 protein. The table has about 1.6 million distinct CDR3 sequences, almost 35% seen once. Sequenced material: blood. These receptors were taken from a woman aged 25 to 39 in good health.

This clonotype was recorded many times. The chain couples TRBV29-1 to TRBJ2-5, with TRBD2 matching over 8 bases. Germline-derived CDR1 and CDR2 are SQVTM and ANQGSEA. The CDR3 is made up of 15 amino acids. Unmatched junction bases numbered 14, after V lost 6 bases and J lost 5 bases. Written as DNA, the CDR3 is TGCAGCGTGGACCCGAGGCGGGGGGCGGTGGAGACCCAGTACTTC. The encoded protein is CSVDPRRGAVETQYF.

This clonotype occurred once. The chain employs TRBV2 and TRBJ1-1, with 7 bases identical to TRBD1. The trim removed 5 bases at V and 5 bases at J, leaving 8 bases unmatched. The CDR3 sequence is 14 residues long. Germline assignment: CDR1 SNHLY and CDR2 FYNNEI. CDR3 nucleotides: TGTGCCAGCAGTACATACCAGGGGGGGACTGAAGCTTTCTTT. Protein sequence: CASSTYQGGTEAFF. Full variable domain (outside the CDR3, taken from reference TRBV2 and TRBJ1-1): EPEVTQTPSHQVTQMGQEVILRCVPISNHLYFYWYRQILGQKVEFLVSFYNNEISEKSEIFDDQFSVERPDGSNFTLKIRSTKLEDSAMYFCASSTYQGGTEAFFGQGTRLTVV.

The V gene is TRBV12-5, the J gene TRBJ2-1; 8 bases fit TRBD2. The CDR3 has 16 amino acids. Germline V gene data show CDR1 as LGHNT and CDR2 as FRNRAP. V shed 0 bases and J 6 bases; nucleotides not matched to a gene: 7. CDR3 in amino acids: CASGLVISGGPNEQFF. The CDR3 DNA follows: TGTGCTAGTGGTTTGGTAATATCGGGGGGGCCCAATGAGCAGTTCTTC.

The table lists this clonotype with a few counts. This chain connects TRBV10-3 to TRBJ2-7; TRBD2 matches at 11 bases. The CDR3 contains 15 residues. Germline V lookup: CDR1 ENHRY, CDR2 SYGVKD. J gave up 0 bases and V 8 bases, and 6 bases lay outside the gene matches. In DNA form, the CDR3 reads TGTGCCATCGCGGGGACTAGCGGATACTCCTACGAGCAGTACTTC. Protein sequence: CAIAGTSGYSYEQYF.

This clonotype was recorded once. The rearrangement links TRBV6-1 to TRBJ2-1; 7 bases match TRBD2. The trim removed 2 bases at V and 1 base at J, leaving 5 bases unmatched. The CDR3 contains 16 residues. Germline V gene lookup returns CDR1 MNHNS and CDR2 SASEGT. The CDR3 DNA reads as TGTGCCAGCAGTGAATTATGGGGGGGGTCCTACAATGAGCAGTTCTTC. This gives the protein CASSELWGGSYNEQFF.

The V call is TRBV12-3 or TRBV12-4, the J call TRBJ1-1; D possibly corresponds to TRBD1 (6 bases). Trimming left V 6 bases short and J 3 bases short, with 17 bases between. The CDR3 contains 15 residues. CDR3 loop: CASSLGGRGHTEAFF. The DNA of the CDR3 is TGTGCCAGCAGCCTGGGAGGCAGGGGCCACACTGAAGCTTTCTTT.

The J gene is TRBJ2-6, the V gene TRBV7-9; D ambiguous. The CDR3 runs 17 residues. CDR1 and CDR2 from the germline V gene are SEHNR and FQNEAQ (reference sequence). Trimming removed 5 bases at V and 0 bases at J, with 14 bases between. CDR3 region: CASSGHTGDSGANVLTF. CDR3 nucleotides: TGTGCCAGCAGCGGCCACACGGGTGACTCTGGGGCCAACGTCCTGACTTTC.

The chain links TRBV6-6 to TRBJ2-2, with D tentatively TRBD1 (5 bases). This CDR3 spans 16 amino acids. Trimming pared 3 bases from V and 0 bases from J, leaving 11 bases between. The germline gives CDR1 MNHNY, CDR2 SVGAGI (reference sequence). The CDR3 protein is CASSYLEQANTGELFF. The CDR3, as DNA: TGTGCCAGCAGTTATCTAGAACAGGCGAACACCGGGGAGCTGTTTTTT.

The V gene is TRBV27, the J gene TRBJ2-3; 9 nucleotides agree with TRBD1. Looked up from germline, CDR1 is MNHEY and CDR2 is SMNVEV (reference sequence). Trimming cost V 5 bases and J 3 bases; bases outside gene matches: 9. The CDR3 covers 16 residues. CDR3 DNA sequence: TGTGCCAGCAGTCCACGCCGGGACAGGGCTACAGATACGCAGTATTTT. Translated: CASSPRRDRATDTQYF.